This entry features one TCR beta chain sequence. What it recognizes is unknown. The entry originates in a study of T cell responses to AZD1222 COVID-19 vaccine. Study-wide context: Pooled samples include second doses given at about 4 or 12 weeks. Overall study findings and caveats: Most donors were white British and more were female, and clonal diversity was possibly underestimated. After the peak T cell response, and only then, were repertoires sampled. A reported finding is that nearly half of spike-specific TCRs target unmutated variant regions.

This table comes from immunoSEQ multiplex PCR, and its TCRdb copy is limited to in-frame clones, with some not included. Seen here are 66,000 or so clones, roughly 90% observed once, and the top ten hold 17%. CDR1 is SGHDT, CDR2 YYEEEE, per germline. V dropped 0 bases and J dropped 5 bases, with 8 bases sitting between them. The CDR3 has 13 amino acids. The sequencing here drew on peripheral blood, taken on day 0 of AZD1222 vaccination. The clonotype comes from an adult in good health. The chain uses TRBV5-6 and TRBJ1-2; no firm D call. CDR3 sequence: CASSLGREYGYTF. The CDR3 DNA is TGTGCCAGCAGCTTGGGGAGGGAGTATGGCTACACCTTC.